This record looks at one T cell receptor (beta chain) sequence and its context. No antigen is known for it. This sample is drawn from a study of radiation and T cells in renal cell carcinoma. Study-level background: Nephrectomy followed 15 Gy stereotactic body radiation by 4 weeks.

Study-level findings and limits: No pretreatment tumor biopsies were available for baseline clonotypes. In blood, top tumor clones expanded by 2 weeks, shrinking by 4.

The time point here: blood 2 weeks post-SBRT. The treatment: 15 Gy SBRT to primary tumor, nephrectomy 4 weeks later. This renal cell carcinoma was of the clear cell type. Produced via immunoSEQ multiplex PCR; TCRdb's table is partial and in-frame only. The sample lists 100,000 to 150,000 clones, around 80% occurring once. The TCR was taken from a man aged 50 to 59 with renal cell carcinoma. The sample in question was blood, obtained from a patient whose treatment included radiotherapy and nephrectomy.

CDR3 amino acids: CAWSEVRNSPLHF. The DNA of the CDR3 is TGTGCCTGGAGTGAGGTCCGGAATTCACCCCTCCACTTT. V gene TRBV30 combines with J gene TRBJ1-6; D gene uncertain. Germline V gene lookup returns CDR1 GTSNPN and CDR2 SVGIG (reference sequence). Trimming left V 1 base short and J 7 bases short, with 8 bases between. This CDR3 region has 13 residues.